The 2 T cell receptor beta chains listed next were all sequenced from one sample in a study of graft-versus-host responses after intestinal transplantation. Their antigens are not known. Using immunoSEQ multiplex PCR, the repertoire was profiled, and TCRdb retains in-frame clones only, with some absent. This repertoire shows more than 65,000 clones, 80% to 95% found once; its top ten account for about 1.3%. The starting material was unstimulated CD8+ T cells sorted from spleen or lymph node cells, obtained before intestinal transplant. The receptor source for this set is a human donor who received an intestinal transplant.

This clone has a single count. The genes are TRBV27 and TRBJ1-1, with TRBD1 as a possible D gene (5 bases). This CDR3 has 16 amino acids. The V end was cut by 1 base, the J end by 0 bases, with 12 bases between. Germline CDR1 is MNHEY and CDR2 is SMNVEV (reference sequence). The CDR3 protein is CASSLYGRALNTEAFF. The CDR3 DNA sequence: TGTGCCAGCAGTTTATACGGCAGGGCGTTGAACACTGAAGCTTTCTTT.

The chain uses TRBV13 and TRBJ2-1; D perhaps matches TRBD2 (7 bases). CDR1 is PRHDT, CDR2 FYEKMQ, per germline (reference sequence). V lost 2 bases and J lost 5, with 13 bases in between. The CDR3 is 15 residues long. CDR3 sequence: CASSLSAGANNEQFF. As DNA, the CDR3 is TGTGCCAGCAGCTTAAGTGCGGGGGCCAACAATGAGCAGTTCTTC.